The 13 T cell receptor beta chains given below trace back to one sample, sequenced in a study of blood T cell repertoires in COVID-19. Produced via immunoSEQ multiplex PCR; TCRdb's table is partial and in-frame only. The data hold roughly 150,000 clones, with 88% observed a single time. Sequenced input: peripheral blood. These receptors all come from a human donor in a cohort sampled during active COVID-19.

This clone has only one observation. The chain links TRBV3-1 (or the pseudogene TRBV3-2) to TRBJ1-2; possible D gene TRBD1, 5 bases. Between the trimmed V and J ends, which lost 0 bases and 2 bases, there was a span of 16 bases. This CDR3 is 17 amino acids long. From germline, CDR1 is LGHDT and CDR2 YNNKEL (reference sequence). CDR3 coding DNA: TGTGCCAGCAGCCAAGACCCGGGACTTCCCTTAAACTATGGCTACACCTTC. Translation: CASSQDPGLPLNYGYTF.

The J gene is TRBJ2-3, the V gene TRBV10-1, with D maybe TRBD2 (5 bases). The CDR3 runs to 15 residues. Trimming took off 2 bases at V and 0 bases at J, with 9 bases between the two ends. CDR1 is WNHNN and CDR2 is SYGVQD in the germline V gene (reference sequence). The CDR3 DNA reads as TGCGCCAGCAGTGAGAACGGGGAAAGCACAGATACGCAGTATTTT. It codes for CASSENGESTDTQYF.

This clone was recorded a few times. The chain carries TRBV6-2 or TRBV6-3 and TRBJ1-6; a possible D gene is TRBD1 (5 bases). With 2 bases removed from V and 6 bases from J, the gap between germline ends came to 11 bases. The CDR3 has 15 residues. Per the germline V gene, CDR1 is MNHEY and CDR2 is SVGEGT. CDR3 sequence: CASSYIQGGNSPLHF. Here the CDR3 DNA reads TGTGCCAGCAGTTACATTCAGGGCGGTAATTCACCCCTCCACTTT.

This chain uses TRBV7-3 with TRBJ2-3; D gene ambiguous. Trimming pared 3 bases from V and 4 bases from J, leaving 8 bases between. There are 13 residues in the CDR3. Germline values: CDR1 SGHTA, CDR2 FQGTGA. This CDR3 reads CASSFSQADTQYF. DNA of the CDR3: TGTGCCAGCAGCTTCTCGCAGGCAGATACGCAGTATTTT.

Here the CDR3 DNA reads TGTGCCAGCAGCCCAACTCTTCAAGAGACCCAGTACTTC. It translates to CASSPTLQETQYF. The chain has TRBV11-3 and TRBJ2-5; D is ambiguous. V was cut by 5 bases and J by 2 bases, with 9 bases left in between. The CDR3 sequence is 13 residues long. Germline values: CDR1 SGHNT, CDR2 YENEEA.

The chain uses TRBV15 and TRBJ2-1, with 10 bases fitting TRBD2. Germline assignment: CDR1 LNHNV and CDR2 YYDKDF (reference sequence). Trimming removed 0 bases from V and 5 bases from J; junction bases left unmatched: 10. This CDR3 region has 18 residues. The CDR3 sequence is CATSRDLNSGGFDNEQFF. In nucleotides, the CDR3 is TGTGCCACCAGCAGAGATCTCAATAGCGGGGGGTTCGACAATGAGCAGTTCTTC. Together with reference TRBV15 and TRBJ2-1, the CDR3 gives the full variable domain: DAMVIQNPRYQVTQFGKPVTLSCSQTLNHNVMYWYQQKSSQAPKLLFHYYDKDFNNEADTPDNFQSRRPNTSFCFLDIRSPGLGDTAMYLCATSRDLNSGGFDNEQFFGPGTRLTVL.

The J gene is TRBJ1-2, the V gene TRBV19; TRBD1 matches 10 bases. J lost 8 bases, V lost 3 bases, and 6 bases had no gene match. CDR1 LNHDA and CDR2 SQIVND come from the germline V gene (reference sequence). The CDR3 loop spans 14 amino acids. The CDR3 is CASSMSGQGRGYTF. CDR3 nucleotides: TGTGCCAGTAGTATGTCGGGACAGGGGAGAGGCTACACCTTC.

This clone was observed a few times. CDR3: CASSRDRSNQPQHF. The CDR3 nucleotides are TGTGCCAGCTCAAGGGACAGGTCGAACCAGCCCCAGCATTTT. The rearrangement links TRBV18 to TRBJ1-5; TRBD1 matches at 8 bases. Losses at the gene ends were 5 bases for V and 7 bases for J; bases not matched to a gene: 7. The CDR3 has 14 amino acids. CDR1 KGHSH and CDR2 LQKENI come from the germline V gene.

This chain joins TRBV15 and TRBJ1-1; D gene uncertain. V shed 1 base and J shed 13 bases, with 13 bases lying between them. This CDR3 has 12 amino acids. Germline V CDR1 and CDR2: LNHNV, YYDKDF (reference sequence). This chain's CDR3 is CATSRGSVLYFF. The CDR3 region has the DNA TGTGCCACCAGCAGAGGTTCGGTACTGTATTTCTTT.

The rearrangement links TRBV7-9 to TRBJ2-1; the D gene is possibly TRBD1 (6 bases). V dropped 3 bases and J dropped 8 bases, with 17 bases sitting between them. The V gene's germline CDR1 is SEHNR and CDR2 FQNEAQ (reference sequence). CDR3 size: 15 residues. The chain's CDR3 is CASSLRGGVVYEQFF. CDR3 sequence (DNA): TGTGCCAGCAGCTTGCGAGGGGGAGTTGTCTATGAGCAGTTCTTC.

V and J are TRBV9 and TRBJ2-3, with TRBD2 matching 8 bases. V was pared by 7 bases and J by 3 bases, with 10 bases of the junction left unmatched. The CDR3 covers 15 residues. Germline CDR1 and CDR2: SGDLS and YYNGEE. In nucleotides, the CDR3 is TGTGCCAGCGCCCGGGAGGGGATGGAGACAGATACGCAGTATTTT. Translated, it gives CASAREGMETDTQYF.

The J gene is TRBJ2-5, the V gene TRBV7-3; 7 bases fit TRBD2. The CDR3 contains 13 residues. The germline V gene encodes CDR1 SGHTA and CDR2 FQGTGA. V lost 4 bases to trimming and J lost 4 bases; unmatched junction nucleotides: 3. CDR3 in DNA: TGTGCCAGCAGCTCAGGGAGGGGAGAGACCCAGTACTTC. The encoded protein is CASSSGRGETQYF. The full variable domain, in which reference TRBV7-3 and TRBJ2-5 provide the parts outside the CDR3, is GAGVSQTPSNKVTEKGKYVELRCDPISGHTALYWYRQSLGQGPEFLIYFQGTGAADDSGLPNDRFFAVRPEGSVSTLKIQRTERGDSAVYLCASSSGRGETQYFGPGTRLLVL.

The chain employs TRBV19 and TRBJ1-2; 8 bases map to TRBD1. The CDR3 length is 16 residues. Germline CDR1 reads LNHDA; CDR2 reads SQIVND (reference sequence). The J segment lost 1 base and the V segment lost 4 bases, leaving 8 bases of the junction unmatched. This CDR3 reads CASSTTGVRLNYGYTF. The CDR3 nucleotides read TGTGCCAGTAGTACGACAGGGGTTCGGCTTAACTATGGCTACACCTTC. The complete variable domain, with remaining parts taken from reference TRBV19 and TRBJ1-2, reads DGGITQSPKYLFRKEGQNVTLSCEQNLNHDAMYWYRQDPGQGLRLIYYSQIVNDFQKGDIAEGYSVSREKKESFPLTVTSAQKNPTAFYLCASSTTGVRLNYGYTFGSGTRLTVV.